The entry that follows covers one T cell receptor beta chain sequence. This may stem from a read error, because a much larger clone lies one nucleotide away. This sample was included in a study of tumor and adjacent non-tumor tissue in lung cancer. TCRbeta libraries were built with three rounds of nested PCR, modified from ARM-PCR. TCRdb passed the multiplex PCR reads through MiXCR, listing each CDR3 protein once. Of 110,000 or so distinct CDR3 sequences listed, roughly 80% are singletons. This sample's RNA came from whole unsorted tissue. Germline trimming cut 5 bases from V and 16 bases from J; bases unmatched to any gene: 17. The CDR3 runs 14 residues.

The chain combines TRBV12-3 or TRBV12-4 with TRBJ2-1, with 7 positions matching TRBD2. The receptor was derived from a woman aged 55-69 years with non-small cell lung cancer. The sequencing sample was made of lung tumor tissue. CDR3 amino acids: CASSQNSGVGGDFF. The CDR3 DNA sequence: TGTGCCAGCAGTCAGAATAGCGGAGTGGGGGGGGACTTCTTC.